Included here is one T cell receptor beta chain sequence, with context. It lacks a known antigen. Per-base quality was not reported, and no clone a single base away is much larger than it. This sample stems from a study of T cell responses to AZD1222 COVID-19 vaccine listed by TCRdb under 2021. With regard to the full study: AZD1222 recipients with second doses at about 4 weeks or about 12 weeks were pooled, because spike-specific TCR depth and breadth did not differ between schedules. Trial participants were enrolled by age into subgroups of 18-55, 56-69 and 70-plus years, and around 150, 28 and 57 TCR-sequenced participants, respectively, were included in these subgroups. A total of about 250 trial participants underwent TCR sequencing, of whom more than 200 had received two doses of AZD1222 and 26 had received two doses of the MenACWY control vaccine.

The CDR3 regions of human TCRbeta chains were analyzed by immunosequencing. On the study's bioinformatics: Repertoire TCRs were checked for matches against a reference library of SARS-CoV-2-specific TCRs that had been generated using the MIRA antigen-specificity platform. Breadth was defined as the fraction of unique TCRs that were SARS-CoV-2-associated. Depth was defined as the fraction of total T cells that were SARS-CoV-2-associated. Each spike-specific TCR was assigned to its reactive spike region and to a CD4 or CD8 class using the MIRA data. Log10-transformed breadth and depth values were compared by one-way ANOVA with Sidak's multiple comparisons tests. TCRdb stores this immuneACCESS table with in-frame sequences only. Part of the clones is absent; in the studies checked, under half of the shortfall reflects unresolved V genes, and no reason is known for the rest. From that table come the V and J calls and clone size; the DNA was used to work out D and trimming. Across this sample there are about 78,000 clones, with about 90% seen only once. The ten largest clones capture roughly a quarter of the sample.

Study-level results and caveats: The 56-69-year group was small, and its depth increase did not reach significance, likely because of low power. Participants were mostly white British and included more females than males, and it was suggested by the authors that clonal diversity may have been underestimated. After two AZD1222 doses, spike-specific TCR breadth and depth were significantly higher than at day 0 and than in MenACWY recipients. Because no day 14 peak-response samples were available, repertoires were characterized only after the peak T cell response. Reportedly, almost half of the unique spike-specific TCRs recognized epitopes lying outside the regions that are mutated in the B.1.351 and B.1.1.7 variants. The whole spike protein was spanned by vaccine-associated CD4 TCRs, and dominant responses were seen in regions 160-218 and 743-854. Only 5 to 7 AZD1222 recipients were SARS-CoV-2 seropositive at baseline, limiting conclusions about previously exposed vaccinees.

V and J lose 4 bases and 4 bases, and a span of 11 bases separates them. Including the terminal cysteine and phenylalanine, the CDR3 comprises 13 residues. The only DNA kept is the CDR3, 39 bases in frame from the first base. The CDR1 and CDR2 encoded by the germline V gene are SQVTM and ANQGSEA. What this sample's time point label stands for: baseline before first vaccination. Vaccinee samples were obtained from the UK trials COV001 and COV002, which included a single-blind randomized controlled phase 2/3 trial of AZD1222 (ChAdOx1 nCoV-19) in healthy adults. Trial participant PBMC samples were collected at day 0 and day 28 after the second dose for TCRbeta chain sequencing.

This clonotype originated in an adult in good health. This specimen was peripheral blood, taken on day 0 of AZD1222 vaccination. Recombination joined TRBV29-1 with TRBJ1-3, with no confident D gene call. The CDR3 region reads CSVGTVIGNTIYF. The nucleotide sequence reads TGCAGCGTTGGAACAGTAATAGGAAACACCATATATTTT.